This record looks at one T cell receptor beta chain sequence and its context. This clone was observed once. What this receptor recognizes is not known. One base away there is no much larger clone; base qualities are not given. The sample is drawn from a study of chemoradiotherapy in HPV16-positive cancers (dated 2022 in TCRdb). In terms of the full investigation: Candidate HPV-specific T-cell clones and common TCR motifs were defined through functional T-cell assays on cells from a couple of HPV16-positive patients. Next, the candidate HPV-specific TCRs and motifs were followed in TCR repertoires from about 90 patients with HPV-related cancers. The study asked whether T-cell immunity against the HPV oncoproteins E6 and E7 changes during chemoradiotherapy and whether it affects survival.

Repertoires were sampled multiple times during chemoradiotherapy, which allowed clonal expansion in the tumor microenvironment to be followed. Library construction relied on the immunoSEQ multiplex PCR assay. Here the immuneACCESS table is served through TCRdb, limited to in-frame sequences with V and J called. Missing clones are a known gap in these copies; in checked studies unresolved V genes cover under half, and the rest lacks a known reason. The sample table holds roughly 4,700 clones, of which approximately 72% were seen once. The ten largest make up 9% to 9.5% of the sample. The CDR3 spans 15 residues, from the cysteine through the phenylalanine. Only the CDR3 region is kept as DNA, spanning 45 bases read in frame from base 1. The germline V gene supplies CDR1 KGHSH and CDR2 LQKENI. The V and J ends are trimmed by 8 bases and 0 bases, leaving 14 bases between them. Beyond this particular receptor, the publication reports: In HPV16-positive patients, expansion of HPV-responsive T cells during chemoradiotherapy was found to be associated with improved recurrence-free survival. The functional definition of HPV-specific T cells was derived from only a couple of HPV16-positive patients, and the survival association was reported for HPV16-positive patients. Expansion of candidate HPV-specific clones and E7-related TCR motifs was observed in the tumor microenvironment during treatment, whereas no such expansion was observed for non-HPV-specific T cells.

The chain is made from TRBV18 and TRBJ2-1; the D gene lacks a confident call. The starting material was tumor tissue, obtained from a patient who underwent chemoradiotherapy. This TCR came from a human donor with HPV-associated anogenital cancer. For the CDR3, the sequence is CASEPKLSSYNEQFF. The DNA reads TGTGCCAGCGAGCCAAAACTTAGCTCCTACAATGAGCAGTTCTTC. This CDR3, with the reference TRBV18 and TRBJ2-1 proteins standing in past its ends, gives the full variable domain NAGVMQNPRHLVRRRGQEARLRCSPMKGHSHVYWYRQLPEEGLKFMVYLQKENIIDESGMPKERFSAEFPKEGPSILRIQQVVRGDSAAYFCASEPKLSSYNEQFFGPGTRLTVL.